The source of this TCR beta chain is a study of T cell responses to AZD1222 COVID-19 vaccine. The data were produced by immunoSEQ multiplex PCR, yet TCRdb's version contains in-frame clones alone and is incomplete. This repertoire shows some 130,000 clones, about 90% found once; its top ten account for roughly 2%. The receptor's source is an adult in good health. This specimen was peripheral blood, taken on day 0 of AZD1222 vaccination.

The CDR3 DNA reads TGTGCCAGCAGTCCCGCAGGAGGGTTAAACACTGAAGCTTTCTTT. It is translated as CASSPAGGLNTEAFF. The chain employs TRBV27 and TRBJ1-1, with D unclear. CDR1 MNHEY and CDR2 SMNVEV come from the germline V gene (reference sequence). Trimming cost V 5 bases and J 2 bases, with 15 bases left between them. This CDR3 is built from 15 residues.